The 20 T cell receptor beta chains below were found in one sample sequenced in a study of spatial heterogeneity in lung cancer. As for time point: blood at routine non-recurrence follow-up after resection. Each CDR3 protein is one row after TCRdb ran MiXCR on the 5' RACE reads. Among 27,000 or so distinct CDR3 sequences, about 5.2% were seen once, and the ten largest hold about 24%. The input for sequencing was PBMCs, taken at follow-up. All receptors derive from a female donor with early-stage non-small cell lung cancer.

This clonotype has ten or more counts. The chain joins TRBV12-3 or TRBV12-4 to TRBJ2-1; D could derive from TRBD1 or TRBD2 (7 bases each). V lost 5 bases, J lost 8 bases, and 13 bases lay in between. The CDR3 sequence is 13 residues long. CDR3 amino acids: CASSEAGGDEQFF. The CDR3 DNA follows: TGTGCCAGCAGTGAGGCAGGGGGGGATGAGCAGTTCTTC.

This clonotype was detected many times. The V gene is TRBV25-1, the J gene TRBJ1-2; D unresolved. This CDR3 comprises 11 residues. Deletions cut 5 bases from V and 7 bases from J, with 8 bases between. CDR1 MGHDK and CDR2 SYGVNS come from the germline V gene. The CDR3 coding sequence is TGTGCCAGCAGTTCTGTGGGTGGCTACACCTTC. It yields the protein CASSSVGGYTF.

In its sample, this clonotype was seen many times. The chain couples TRBV12-3 or TRBV12-4 to TRBJ2-1, with TRBD1 matching 7 bases. V trimming: 5 bases; J trimming: 9 bases; junction bases outside the gene matches: 4. The length of the CDR3 is 12 residues. The CDR3 nucleotides read TGTGCCAGCAGTCTCGACAGGGTTGAGCAGTTCTTC. Protein sequence: CASSLDRVEQFF.

This clonotype has ten or more counts. The genes are TRBV6-2 or TRBV6-3 and TRBJ2-7; 12 bases are a match to TRBD2. Germline values: CDR1 MNHEY, CDR2 SVGEGT. This CDR3 is 14 amino acids long. J was trimmed by 2 bases and V by 8 bases; bases with no gene match: 4. In DNA, the CDR3 is TGTGCCAGCGGGACTAGCGGGTCCACCTACGAGCAGTACTTC. Its protein is CASGTSGSTYEQYF.

In the case of this clonotype: A clone one base away is much larger, so this may be a read error. The V gene is TRBV7-6, the J gene TRBJ2-1, with D maybe TRBD2 (7 bases). This CDR3 contains 16 residues. The V gene's germline CDR1 is SGHVS and CDR2 FNYEAQ. The DNA of the CDR3 is TGTACCAGCAGCTTGAATTTGGGAGGGGGGAACAATGAGCAGTTCTTC. Residues: CTSSLNLGGGNNEQFF.

This clonotype was observed at least ten times. The chain links TRBV5-1 to TRBJ2-3; TRBD1 matches 10 bases. The CDR3 spans 14 residues. V lost 4 bases and J lost 6; bases outside the gene matches: 5. Germline CDR1 SGHRS, CDR2 YFSETQ. CDR3 sequence (DNA): TGCGCCAGCAGCCGGGACAGGGGAAAGGATACGCAGTATTTT. This encodes CASSRDRGKDTQYF.

This clonotype was detected many times. V gene TRBV6-2 or TRBV6-3 combines with J gene TRBJ2-7, with 7 bases matching TRBD2. The CDR3 contains 14 residues. The germline V gene encodes CDR1 MNHEY and CDR2 SVGEGT. Germline trimming cut 6 bases from V and 2 bases from J; bases unmatched to any gene: 7. The CDR3 region has the DNA TGTGCCAGCAGCCCCCACGGGGGGACCTACGAGCAGTACTTC. Translated, it gives CASSPHGGTYEQYF.

Many counts were recorded for this clonotype. The chain is built from TRBV20-1 and TRBJ2-3; 9 positions match TRBD2. CDR1 and CDR2 from the germline V gene are DFQATT and SNEGSKA (reference sequence). The CDR3 contains 13 residues. V lost 6 bases, J lost 5 bases, and 6 bases stayed unmatched. CDR3: CSASPSGEDTQYF. The DNA for the CDR3 is TGCAGTGCCAGTCCTAGCGGGGAAGATACGCAGTATTTT.

At least ten counts were recorded for this clonotype. The chain uses TRBV18 and TRBJ2-7; 8 bases fit TRBD1. Germline trimming cut 2 bases from V and 5 bases from J; bases unmatched to any gene: 5. CDR1 is KGHSH, CDR2 LQKENI, per germline. This CDR3 is 14 amino acids long. The CDR3 region has the DNA TGTGCCAGCTCACCAAGCGGACAGGGCCACGAGCAGTACTTC. It translates to CASSPSGQGHEQYF.

This clonotype was observed many times. The chain combines TRBV4-3 with TRBJ1-5; D remains ambiguous. Per the germline V gene, CDR1 is LGHNA and CDR2 is YSLEER. Trimming took off 0 bases at V and 4 bases at J, with 10 bases between the two ends. The CDR3 is 15 amino acids. The CDR3 protein is CASSQEISLNQPQHF. The DNA of the CDR3 is TGCGCCAGCAGCCAAGAGATCAGCTTAAATCAGCCCCAGCATTTT.

This clonotype was counted at least ten times. The rearrangement uses TRBV5-1 and TRBJ2-6; no firm D call. The germline gives CDR1 SGHRS, CDR2 YFSETQ. The CDR3 has 15 residues. With 1 base removed from V and 2 bases from J, the gap between germline ends came to 7 bases. CDR3 amino acids: CASSLSFPGANVLTF. The CDR3 coding sequence is TGCGCCAGCAGCTTGTCGTTCCCTGGGGCCAACGTCCTGACTTTC.

This clonotype was seen many times. The chain couples TRBV6-5 to TRBJ1-6; no clear D. Trimming took 10 bases from V and 7 from J, leaving 20 bases between them. CDR3 length: 15 residues. Germline V gene lookup returns CDR1 MNHEY and CDR2 SVGAGI. Here the CDR3 reads CATALQITYNSPLHF. The CDR3 bases are TGTGCCACCGCCCTCCAAATTACTTACAATTCACCCCTCCACTTT.

This clonotype has at least ten counts. The chain is built from TRBV7-9 and TRBJ2-6, with TRBD1 matching over 10 bases. The germline CDR1 and CDR2 sequences are SEHNR and FQNEAQ (reference sequence). The CDR3 has 19 residues. V shed 2 bases and J 1 base; nucleotides not matched to a gene: 8. In DNA, the CDR3 is TGTGCCAGCAGCTTAAGGGGTTGGGACAGGGGATCTGGGGCCAACGTCCTGACTTTC. This encodes CASSLRGWDRGSGANVLTF. The entire variable domain, with the rest obtained from reference TRBV7-9 and TRBJ2-6, is as follows: DTGVSQNPRHKITKRGQNVTFRCDPISEHNRLYWYRQTLGQGPEFLTYFQNEAQLEKSRLLSDRFSAERPKGSFSTLEIQRTEQGDSAMYLCASSLRGWDRGSGANVLTFGAGSRLTVL.

This clonotype appeared many times. The chain links TRBV20-1 to TRBJ2-3, with D unresolved. Trimming stripped 6 bases from V and 4 bases from J, with 14 bases between. This CDR3 region has 13 residues. Germline-derived CDR1 and CDR2 are DFQATT and SNEGSKA (reference sequence). The CDR3 spells CSATIAAPDTQYF. In DNA form, the CDR3 reads TGCAGTGCCACGATCGCGGCCCCAGATACGCAGTATTTT.

This clonotype has only a few counts. This chain connects TRBV5-1 to TRBJ2-7, with TRBD1 as a possible D gene (5 bases). CDR3 length equals 14 residues. V lost 0 bases and J 2 bases, leaving 9 bases between the germline ends. Germline CDR1 is SGHRS and CDR2 is YFSETQ. For the CDR3, the DNA is TGCGCCAGCAGCTTGGGGGGCATAACCTACGAGCAGTACTTC. Its translation: CASSLGGITYEQYF.

This clonotype was observed many times. The chain joins TRBV29-1 to TRBJ2-3, with 11 bases that match TRBD2. Germline assignment: CDR1 SQVTM and CDR2 ANQGSEA. The CDR3 covers 14 residues. After removal of 3 bases from V and 6 bases from J, the junction contained 5 bases not matched to a gene. For the CDR3, the DNA is TGCAGCGTTGACACTAGCGGGAGTACTGATACGCAGTATTTT. Residues: CSVDTSGSTDTQYF.

The sample holds many counts of this clonotype. The chain uses TRBV7-2 and TRBJ2-1; no clear D. In germline, CDR1 is SGHTA, CDR2 FQGNSA. Trimming took 1 base from V and 0 from J, leaving 1 base between them. This CDR3 region has 13 residues. CDR3 DNA sequence: TGTGCCAGCAGCTTAGGCTCCTACAATGAGCAGTTCTTC. It yields the protein CASSLGSYNEQFF.

This clonotype was recorded at least ten times. The chain recombines TRBV7-2 with TRBJ2-2, with TRBD1 as a possible D gene (6 bases). The germline gives CDR1 SGHTA, CDR2 FQGNSA. Trimming took 2 bases from V and 6 from J, leaving 19 bases between them. This CDR3 has 17 residues. CDR3 sequence reads: CASSLTTGRNSAGELFF. CDR3 nucleotide sequence: TGTGCCAGCAGCTTAACCACAGGGCGAAATAGCGCCGGGGAGCTGTTTTTT.

This clonotype was seen at least ten times. The J gene is TRBJ1-1, the V gene TRBV11-1; the D is unclear. In germline, CDR1 is SGHAT, CDR2 FQDESV (reference sequence). The length of the CDR3 is 14 residues. Deletions cut 3 bases from V and 1 base from J, with 9 bases between. CDR3 bases: TGTGCCAGCAGCTTTGGATCCGGGAACACTGAAGCTTTCTTT. As protein: CASSFGSGNTEAFF. Variable domain in full (rest from reference TRBV11-1 and TRBJ1-1): EAEVAQSPRYKITEKSQAVAFWCDPISGHATLYWYRQILGQGPELLVQFQDESVVDDSQLPKDRFSAERLKGVDSTLKIQPAELGDSAMYLCASSFGSGNTEAFFGQGTRLTVV.

The V gene is TRBV12-3 or TRBV12-4, the J gene TRBJ2-5; TRBD1 might be the D (7 bases). The germline V and J ends were trimmed by 7 bases and 4 bases, with 13 bases remaining between them. CDR3 length: 13 residues. The CDR3 sequence is CASTQGGGETQYF. CDR3 in DNA: TGTGCCAGCACCCAGGGGGGCGGAGAGACCCAGTACTTC.